This TCR beta chain is drawn from a study of T cells after yellow fever vaccination. One entry per CDR3 protein results from TCRdb running MiXCR on the 5' RACE reads. The profile shows under 150,000 distinct CDR3 sequences, 6.5% to 8.5% of them singletons. In this sample, this clonotype turned up many times. Trimming left V 9 bases short and J 3 bases short, with 18 bases between. The CDR3 length is 14 residues. Germline V CDR1 and CDR2: MNHNS, SASEGT. The chain recombines TRBV6-1 with TRBJ2-7; weak D call: TRBD2 (6 bases). The sequence came from a young man who received the YFV17D yellow fever vaccine. The material sequenced was CD4+ T cells sorted from PBMCs, taken 5 days after the yellow fever booster vaccination. This chain's CDR3 is CASAGMSRVYEQYF. In DNA, the CDR3 is TGTGCCAGTGCGGGAATGTCGAGAGTCTACGAGCAGTACTTC.